This T cell receptor (beta chain) was identified in a study of CD8 T cells in ankylosing spondylitis. MiXCR, run by TCRdb on the 5' RACE reads, gives a single entry per CDR3 protein. In the table there are 450,000 or so distinct CDR3 sequences, 20% to 30% of which are singletons. Trimming at V came to 6 bases and at J to 2 bases, leaving 6 bases not matched to a gene. The CDR3 length is 13 residues. CDR1 is DFQATT and CDR2 is SNEGSKA in the germline V gene (reference sequence). General study findings and limits: Blood from ankylosing spondylitis patients appeared to carry a characteristic roughly eight-variant TCR beta motif.

Comment on this clonotype: The antigen remains unidentified.

The sequencing input was blood, either unsorted or a sorted T cell fraction (not recorded which). The receptor comes from a male donor with ankylosing spondylitis. This sequence joins TRBV20-1 and TRBJ1-1; 7 nucleotides line up with TRBD1. CDR3 protein: CSALTGENTEAFF. CDR3 coding DNA: TGCAGTGCACTTACAGGGGAAAACACTGAAGCTTTCTTT.